This T cell receptor beta chain emerged from a study of control samples from healthy donors and cancer patients. Using immunoSEQ multiplex PCR, the repertoire was profiled, and TCRdb retains in-frame clones only, with some absent. This sample has 100,000 to 150,000 clones, with 90% found just once. The source of this sequence is a man aged 18 to 29 in good health. The specimen was blood.

CDR3 region: CASSLSQDSGNTIYF. The CDR3 nucleotides read TGTGCCAGCAGTTTAAGCCAGGACTCTGGAAACACCATATATTTT. V is TRBV28 and J is TRBJ1-3, with D unclear. Trimming stripped 2 bases from V and 0 bases from J, with 8 bases between. This CDR3 has 15 residues. In germline, CDR1 is MDHEN, CDR2 SYDVKM.